The T cell receptor (beta chain) described here comes from a study of technical replicates of blood from a handful of donors. Here immunoSEQ multiplex PCR was the method, and the copy in TCRdb shows in-frame clones only, minus some. The table includes about 82,000 clones, roughly 95% detected once. CDR3 size: 13 residues. With 1 base removed from V and 3 bases from J, the gap between germline ends came to 5 bases. Germline V gene lookup returns CDR1 PRHDT and CDR2 FYEKMQ (reference sequence). Specimen: T cells isolated from PBMCs. The rearrangement joins TRBV13 to TRBJ2-3; D gene unclear. The sequence derives from a human donor in good health. The CDR3: CASSLDGTDTQYF. The DNA of the CDR3 is TGTGCCAGCAGCTTAGACGGTACAGATACGCAGTATTTT.